A selection of T cell receptor beta chains follows, all from one sample in a study of T-cell reconstitution after alpha-beta-depleted transplantation in children. TCRdb re-called the PCR reads through MiXCR, storing one row per CDR3 protein. The sample includes fewer than 700,000 distinct CDR3 sequences, approximately 13% of them seen just once. The input for sequencing was PBMCs, mostly from graft donor cells, taken 360 days after TCRalphabeta/CD19-depleted stem cell transplant. These TCRs come from a male patient between 5 and 17 years old who had a stem cell transplant for acute myeloid leukemia, so the T cells may come from the graft donor. Each CDR3 is given with its conserved first and last residue. D genes are given only for firm matches. Where a row states a size, it is once, few, many or the class of an expanded clone; other rows omit it.

TRBV12-3/TRBV12-4,.,TRBJ2-1,TRBD2,CAFSFLAGEVSPYNEQFF,TGTGCCTTCAGTTTTCTAGCGGGAGAAGTCAGCCCCTACAATGAGCAGTTCTTC
TRBV7-6,.,TRBJ2-4,TRBD2,CASSATTSGAVSYQYF,TGTGCCAGCAGCGCGACGACTAGCGGGGCAGTGTCGTATCAGTACTTC
TRBV20-1,few,TRBJ2-3,TRBD2,CSSSGRGTDTQYF,TGCAGTTCTAGCGGGAGAGGCACAGATACGCAGTATTTT
TRBV27,.,TRBJ2-7,.,CASMDLSYEQYF,TGTGCCAGCATGGACCTGTCCTACGAGCAGTACTTC
TRBV6-2/TRBV6-3,.,TRBJ2-7,.,CASSYSEAGSYEQYF,TGTGCCAGCAGTTACTCAGAGGCAGGGTCCTACGAGCAGTACTTC
TRBV20-1,many,TRBJ2-3,TRBD1,CSADRGTDTQYF,TGCAGTGCGGACAGGGGGACAGATACGCAGTATTTT
TRBV6-2/TRBV6-3,few,TRBJ2-7,TRBD1,CASSKGTGHSSHSYEQYF,TGTGCCAGCAGTAAGGGGACAGGTCATTCATCGCACTCCTACGAGCAGTACTTC
TRBV12-3/TRBV12-4,few,TRBJ2-1,TRBD2,CASSPRAGANGEQFF,TGTGCCAGCAGTCCCAGGGCGGGAGCAAATGGTGAGCAGTTCTTC
TRBV5-6,.,TRBJ2-7,.,CASSLTRPVHYEQYF,TGTGCCAGCAGCTTGACTCGCCCAGTTCACTACGAGCAGTACTTC
TRBV12-3/TRBV12-4,.,TRBJ2-2,.,CASSLRAFGELFF,TGTGCCAGCAGTTTAAGGGCTTTCGGGGAGCTGTTTTTT
TRBV5-5,few,TRBJ2-3,.,CASSLKGTDTQYF,TGTGCCAGCAGCTTGAAGGGCACAGATACGCAGTATTTT
TRBV28,.,TRBJ1-1,.,CASSLTEENTEAFF,TGTGCCAGCAGTTTGACCGAAGAAAACACTGAAGCTTTCTTT
TRBV29-1,.,TRBJ2-7,TRBD2,CSVERTSGTEQYF,TGCAGCGTTGAAAGGACTAGCGGGACCGAGCAGTACTTC
TRBV30,.,TRBJ2-7,.,CAWVSVANLYEQYF,TGTGCCTGGGTTAGCGTAGCTAACCTGTACGAGCAGTACTTC
TRBV6-5,once,TRBJ2-4,.,CASSYRELGKNIQYF,TGTGCCAGCAGTTACAGGGAGCTAGGCAAAAACATTCAGTACTTC
TRBV7-8,few,TRBJ2-7,.,CASSLGAVVPYTGAYEQYF,TGTGCCAGCAGCCTGGGAGCAGTGGTACCCTACACTGGAGCCTACGAGCAGTACTTC
TRBV7-2,.,TRBJ2-7,TRBD1,CASSLTGQYEQYF,TGTGCCAGCAGCTTGACAGGGCAGTACGAGCAGTACTTC
TRBV4-1,few,TRBJ2-3,TRBD2,CASSYVAGGPADTQYF,TGCGCCAGCAGCTACGTAGCGGGAGGGCCGGCAGATACGCAGTATTTT
TRBV12-3/TRBV12-4,few,TRBJ2-7,.,CASSLVGTLREQYF,TGTGCCAGCAGTTTAGTCGGGACACTTCGCGAGCAGTACTTC
TRBV29-1,.,TRBJ2-5,.,CSTTAQQETQYF,TGCAGCACGACAGCGCAACAAGAGACCCAGTACTTC
TRBV7-9,.,TRBJ2-5,.,CASSLGPWGNRETQYF,TGTGCCAGCAGCTTGGGCCCCTGGGGAAATAGAGAGACCCAGTACTTC
TRBV20-1,few,TRBJ2-7,.,CSARLGDHPYEQYF,TGCAGTGCTAGACTCGGGGACCATCCCTACGAGCAGTACTTC
TRBV29-1,many,TRBJ2-5,.,CSVGGVYQETQYF,TGCAGCGTTGGGGGTGTGTACCAAGAGACCCAGTACTTC
TRBV6-2/TRBV6-3,few,TRBJ2-2,.,CASSPLRDTGELFF,TGTGCCAGCAGTCCCCTTAGGGACACCGGGGAGCTGTTTTTT
TRBV6-6,.,TRBJ2-3,.,CASRPRPDTQYF,TGTGCCAGCAGGCCACGCCCAGATACGCAGTATTTT
TRBV20-1,few,TRBJ2-3,TRBD1,CSAEDRADTQYF,TGCAGTGCCGAGGACAGGGCAGATACGCAGTATTTT
TRBV28,many,TRBJ2-2,.,CASSNTHPGELFF,TGTGCCAGCAGCAATACACATCCCGGGGAGCTGTTTTTT
TRBV10-3,.,TRBJ1-3,TRBD1,CAISESVWGQGLSLAGNTIYF,TGTGCCATCAGTGAGTCAGTATGGGGACAGGGACTTTCTCTGGCCGGAAACACCATATATTTT
TRBV20-1,.,TRBJ1-2,.,CSARSGYNYGYTF,TGCAGTGCTAGGTCGGGGTATAACTATGGCTACACCTTC
TRBV5-5,few,TRBJ2-1,.,CASSLVGEVYNEQFF,TGTGCCAGCAGCTTGGTGGGGGAGGTTTACAATGAGCAGTTCTTC
TRBV9,.,TRBJ2-7,.,CASSQGGRDYEQYF,TGTGCCAGCAGCCAAGGCGGCAGGGACTACGAGCAGTACTTC
TRBV6-1,few,TRBJ2-1,TRBD2,CASPRIAGDHGEQFF,TGTGCCAGCCCAAGGATAGCGGGAGACCACGGTGAGCAGTTCTTC
TRBV2,.,TRBJ2-2,TRBD1,CASSRTGGIQGELFF,TGTGCCAGCAGCCGGACAGGGGGCATACAGGGGGAGCTGTTTTTT
TRBV18,.,TRBJ2-7,TRBD2,CASSPPGLAAPSYEQYF,TGTGCCAGCTCACCCCCTGGACTAGCGGCTCCTTCCTACGAGCAGTACTTC
TRBV12-3/TRBV12-4,.,TRBJ2-3,.,CASSPLSPSTDTQYF,TGTGCCAGCAGTCCCCTTAGTCCTAGCACAGATACGCAGTATTTT
TRBV20-1,many,TRBJ2-7,.,CTSQGDTEQYF,TGCACTTCCCAAGGCGATACCGAGCAGTACTTC
TRBV7-9,.,TRBJ2-5,.,CASSIWGRPLQETQYF,TGTGCCAGCAGCATATGGGGAAGGCCCCTCCAAGAGACCCAGTACTTC
TRBV5-1,many,TRBJ1-1,.,CASSFQGLTEAFF,TGCGCCAGCAGCTTTCAGGGGTTGACTGAAGCTTTCTTT
TRBV20-1,.,TRBJ2-1,.,CSARPGGPGEQFF,TGCAGTGCTAGACCTGGAGGGCCGGGTGAGCAGTTCTTC
TRBV18,few,TRBJ1-1,.,CASSLLVGTLNTEAFF,TGTGCCAGCTCCCTTCTTGTGGGGACCTTGAACACTGAAGCTTTCTTT
TRBV5-5,.,TRBJ2-5,.,CASSFTRETQYF,TGTGCCAGCAGCTTTACGAGAGAGACCCAGTACTTC
TRBV5-6,few,TRBJ2-2,.,CASTRSLGVPGELFF,TGTGCCAGCACCCGAAGTCTGGGCGTTCCCGGGGAGCTGTTTTTT
TRBV2,.,TRBJ2-1,TRBD2,CASSAASGSISEQFF,TGTGCCAGCAGTGCGGCTAGCGGGAGTATTAGTGAGCAGTTCTTC
TRBV28,few,TRBJ1-2,TRBD1,CASSPDRRSHYGYTF,TGTGCCAGCAGCCCGGACAGGAGGTCACACTATGGCTACACCTTC
TRBV7-7,few,TRBJ2-7,TRBD2,CASSLAPITSGSSYEQYF,TGTGCTAGCAGCTTAGCCCCCATAACTAGCGGGAGCTCCTACGAGCAGTACTTC
TRBV24-1,.,TRBJ2-1,TRBD1,CATSDFRDRENEQFF,TGTGCCACCAGTGATTTCCGGGACAGGGAGAATGAGCAGTTCTTC
TRBV11-1,.,TRBJ2-7,.,CASSLGTGDSGYEQYF,TGTGCCAGCAGCTTAGGTACGGGCGACTCGGGCTACGAGCAGTACTTC
TRBV29-1,few,TRBJ2-7,.,CSVKAGRSYEQYF,TGCAGCGTCAAAGCTGGGAGATCCTACGAGCAGTACTTC
TRBV29-1,many,TRBJ2-5,TRBD2,CSVEMWTSGRRSETQYF,TGCAGCGTTGAAATGTGGACTAGCGGGAGAAGGTCGGAGACCCAGTACTTC
TRBV28,many,TRBJ2-5,TRBD1,CASSVPGQGAGETQYF,TGTGCCAGCAGTGTTCCGGGACAGGGGGCGGGAGAGACCCAGTACTTC
TRBV28,.,TRBJ2-7,.,CASRGWGSYEQYF,TGTGCCAGCAGGGGTTGGGGTTCCTACGAGCAGTACTTC
TRBV7-6,.,TRBJ2-7,TRBD2,CASSKGLAAYEQYF,TGTGCCAGCAGCAAGGGACTAGCGGCATACGAGCAGTACTTC
TRBV6-5,.,TRBJ2-5,TRBD2,CASSYSRGLAGTKTQYF,TGTGCCAGCAGTTACTCGAGAGGACTAGCGGGAACTAAGACCCAGTACTTC
TRBV3-1,.,TRBJ1-5,.,CASPRGGGGQPQHF,TGTGCCAGCCCCCGCGGGGGCGGAGGTCAGCCCCAGCATTTT
TRBV29-1,many,TRBJ2-7,.,CSVELTDYEQYF,TGCAGCGTTGAATTAACGGACTACGAGCAGTACTTC
TRBV7-6,few,TRBJ2-3,.,CASSLPQDSYGGSTDTQYF,TGTGCCAGCAGCTTACCCCAAGACTCATACGGGGGTAGCACAGATACGCAGTATTTT
TRBV5-1,.,TRBJ2-3,.,CASSPPHGDTQYF,TGCGCCAGCAGCCCGCCACACGGAGATACGCAGTATTTT
TRBV18,.,TRBJ2-7,.,CASSPAGFTSYEQYF,TGTGCCAGCTCACCCGCGGGATTCACCTCCTACGAGCAGTACTTC